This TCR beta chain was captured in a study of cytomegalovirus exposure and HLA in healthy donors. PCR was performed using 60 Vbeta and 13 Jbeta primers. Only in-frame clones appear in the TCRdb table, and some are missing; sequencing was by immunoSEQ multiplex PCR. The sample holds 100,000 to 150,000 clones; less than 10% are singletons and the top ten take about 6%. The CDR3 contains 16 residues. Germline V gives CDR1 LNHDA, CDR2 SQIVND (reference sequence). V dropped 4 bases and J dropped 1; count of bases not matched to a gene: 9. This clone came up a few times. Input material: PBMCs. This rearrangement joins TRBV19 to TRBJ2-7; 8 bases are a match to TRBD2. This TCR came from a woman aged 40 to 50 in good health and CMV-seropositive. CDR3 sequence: CASSTQAGDLSYEQYF. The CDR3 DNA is TGTGCCAGTAGTACCCAAGCGGGGGACTTATCCTACGAGCAGTACTTC. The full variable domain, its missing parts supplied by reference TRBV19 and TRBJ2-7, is DGGITQSPKYLFRKEGQNVTLSCEQNLNHDAMYWYRQDPGQGLRLIYYSQIVNDFQKGDIAEGYSVSREKKESFPLTVTSAQKNPTAFYLCASSTQAGDLSYEQYFGPGTRLTVT.